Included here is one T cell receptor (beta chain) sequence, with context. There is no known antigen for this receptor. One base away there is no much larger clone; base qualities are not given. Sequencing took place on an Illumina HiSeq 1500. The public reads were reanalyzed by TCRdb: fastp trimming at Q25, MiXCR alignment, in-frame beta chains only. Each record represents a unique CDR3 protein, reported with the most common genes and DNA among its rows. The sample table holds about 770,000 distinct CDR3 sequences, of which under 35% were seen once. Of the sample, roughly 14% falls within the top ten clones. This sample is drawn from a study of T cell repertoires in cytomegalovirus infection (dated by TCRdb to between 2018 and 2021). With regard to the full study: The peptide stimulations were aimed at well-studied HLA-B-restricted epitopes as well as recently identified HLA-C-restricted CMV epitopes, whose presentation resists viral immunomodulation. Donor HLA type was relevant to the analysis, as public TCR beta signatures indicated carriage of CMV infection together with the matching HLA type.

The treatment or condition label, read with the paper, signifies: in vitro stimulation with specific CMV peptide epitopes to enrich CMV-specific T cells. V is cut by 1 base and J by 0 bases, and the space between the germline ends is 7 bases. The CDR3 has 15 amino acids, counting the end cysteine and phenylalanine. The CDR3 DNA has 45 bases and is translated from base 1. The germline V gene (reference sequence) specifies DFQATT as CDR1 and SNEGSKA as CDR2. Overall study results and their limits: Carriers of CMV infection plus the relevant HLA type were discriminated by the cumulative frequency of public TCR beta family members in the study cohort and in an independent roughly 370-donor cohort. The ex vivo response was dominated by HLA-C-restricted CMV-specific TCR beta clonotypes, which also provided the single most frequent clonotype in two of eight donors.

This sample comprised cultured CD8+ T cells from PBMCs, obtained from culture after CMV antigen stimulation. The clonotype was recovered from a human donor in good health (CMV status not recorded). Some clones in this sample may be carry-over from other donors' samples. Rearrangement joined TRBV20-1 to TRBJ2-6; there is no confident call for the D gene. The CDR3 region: CSARVRDSGANVLTF. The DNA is TGCAGTGCTAGAGTGCGTGACTCTGGGGCCAACGTCCTGACTTTC.